The clone carrying this T cell receptor (beta chain) appeared a few times. Its antigen is unidentified. This sample stems from a study of regulatory T cells in long-lasting Graves disease. Germline V gene data show CDR1 as MNHNS and CDR2 as SASEGT. Trimming stripped 6 bases from V and 2 bases from J, with 11 bases between. The CDR3 is made up of 13 amino acids. HTBI primers from iRepertoire and Arm-PCR of CDR3 regions yielded the TCR beta libraries. A single record per CDR3 protein comes from TCRdb applying MiXCR to the multiplex PCR reads. Here the sample spans a few hundred thousand distinct CDR3 sequences, approximately 23% being singletons. Broader study findings: Comparison showed that persistent patients shared more public clonotypes (around 3,000) than new patients (roughly 1,000).

Time point noted: persistent/refractory GD, antithyroid drugs over 5 years with positive TRAb. RNA extracted from PBMCs served as the sequencing template. The rearrangement joins TRBV6-1 to TRBJ2-7, with D hard to call. The sequenced sample was peripheral blood mononuclear cells (PBMCs), obtained when the disease was refractory, from a patient treated with antithyroid drugs. The receptor was derived from a female donor with Graves disease. In nucleotides, the CDR3 is TGTGCCAGCAGACTCTCGCCCGCCTACGAGCAGTACTTC. Translating gives CASRLSPAYEQYF.